This is a list of T cell receptor beta chains from one sample in a study of cytomegalovirus exposure and HLA in healthy donors. Libraries were prepared by immunoSEQ multiplex PCR; TCRdb keeps only in-frame clonotypes and omits some of them. Among about 140,000 clones listed, about 86% were seen once. Sequenced material: PBMCs. The source is a young man in good health and CMV-seronegative. Both conserved end residues are part of each CDR3. Each record gives: J gene, D gene, clone size, V gene, CDR3 protein, CDR3 DNA. The D gene is left open where the match is weak. Expanded clones are given a class, and other clones once, few, many or no size at all.

TRBJ2-7 | TRBD2 | NA | TRBV12-5 | CASGLAPRGGNYEQYF | TGTGCTAGTGGTTTGGCCCCCCGGGGGGGCAACTACGAGCAGTACTTC
TRBJ2-3 | NA | NA | TRBV6-5 | CASSYGEQTSTDTQYF | TGTGCCAGCAGTTACGGGGAGCAGACTAGCACAGATACGCAGTATTTT
TRBJ2-6 | NA | NA | TRBV6-5 | CASSLTDGANVLTF | TGTGCCAGCAGTCTGACAGATGGGGCCAACGTCCTGACTTTC
TRBJ1-4 | NA | NA | TRBV7-2 | CASSGRAGNEKLFF | TGTGCCAGCAGCGGGAGGGCCGGGAATGAAAAACTGTTTTTT
TRBJ2-2 | NA | NA | TRBV6-4 | CASSDSGLATGELFF | TGTGCCAGCAGTGACTCAGGGCTAGCCACCGGGGAGCTGTTTTTT
TRBJ1-2 | NA | once | TRBV7-9 | CASSPGRREYNYGYTF | TGTGCCAGCAGCCCCGGGCGCAGGGAATATAACTATGGCTACACCTTC
TRBJ1-2 | TRBD1 | NA | TRBV27 | CASSYQTPGTGDYSYTF | TGTGCCAGCAGTTACCAAACTCCCGGGACAGGGGATTATAGCTACACCTTC
TRBJ2-7 | NA | NA | TRBV11-2 | CASSLAILYEQYF | TGTGCCAGCAGCTTAGCTATTCTCTACGAGCAGTACTTC
TRBJ2-7 | NA | once | TRBV4-1 | CASSQGGASYEQYF | TGCGCCAGCAGCCAAGGGGGAGCATCCTACGAGCAGTACTTC
TRBJ1-5 | NA | NA | TRBV28 | CASIRGRLNQPQHF | TGTGCCAGCATTAGGGGTAGGCTGAATCAGCCCCAGCATTTT
TRBJ1-1 | NA | NA | TRBV2 | CASSELNAGNTEAFF | TGTGCCAGCAGTGAATTGAATGCCGGGAACACTGAAGCTTTCTTT
TRBJ2-7 | NA | NA | TRBV6-1 | CASKFGGGRVNEQYF | TGTGCCAGCAAATTTGGAGGGGGCCGGGTAAACGAGCAGTACTTC
TRBJ2-2 | NA | NA | TRBV27 | CASSHNTGELFF | TGTGCCAGCAGCCATAACACCGGGGAGCTGTTTTTT
TRBJ2-1 | TRBD2 | NA | TRBV7-8 | CASSYLSGSSYNEQFF | TGTGCCAGCAGCTATCTTAGCGGGAGTTCCTACAATGAGCAGTTCTTC
TRBJ2-1 | NA | NA | TRBV1 | CTSSQETAGGRRSYNEQFF | TGCACCAGCAGCCAAGAAACAGCGGGGGGGCGGAGGTCCTACAATGAGCAGTTCTTC
TRBJ1-5 | TRBD1 | few | TRBV6-6 | CASSAPGGSQPQHF | TGTGCCAGCAGTGCCCCAGGGGGCTCTCAGCCCCAGCATTTT
TRBJ2-7 | TRBD1 | NA | TRBV15 | CATSRGGTGAYEQYF | TGTGCCACCAGCAGAGGAGGGACAGGGGCTTACGAGCAGTACTTC
TRBJ2-2 | NA | NA | TRBV4-1 | CASSQVFAMNTGELFF | TGCGCCAGCAGCCAAGTGTTCGCGATGAACACCGGGGAGCTGTTTTTT
TRBJ1-1 | NA | once | TRBV29-1 | CSVRGRYKVAFF | TGCAGCGTTAGGGGCAGGTATAAAGTGGCTTTCTTT
TRBJ1-5 | NA | NA | TRBV10-3 | CAISQNDQPQHF | TGTGCCATCAGCCAGAATGATCAGCCCCAGCATTTT
TRBJ2-7 | NA | NA | TRBV12-5 | CASGLRGLEQYF | TGTGCTAGTGGTTTGCGGGGTCTCGAGCAGTACTTC
TRBJ2-6 | TRBD1 | NA | TRBV4-1 | CASWGNRGVSGANVLTF | TGCGCCAGCTGGGGCAACAGGGGGGTCTCTGGGGCCAACGTCCTGACTTTC
TRBJ1-6 | NA | NA | TRBV9 | CASSVDRAGNSPLHF | TGTGCCAGCAGCGTAGACAGGGCTGGAAATTCACCCCTCCACTTT
TRBJ2-3 | TRBD2 | once | TRBV10-3 | CAISESAGTSGGPDTQYF | TGTGCCATCAGTGAGTCGGCCGGGACTAGCGGGGGCCCAGATACGCAGTATTTT
TRBJ1-5 | NA | NA | TRBV27 | CASSLSRGGFEPQHF | TGTGCCAGCAGTTTATCGCGGGGGGGGTTTGAACCCCAGCATTTT
TRBJ1-2 | NA | NA | TRBV11-2 | CASRSWGQGSGNYGYTF | TGTGCCAGCAGATCGTGGGGGCAGGGGAGTGGGAACTATGGCTACACCTTC
TRBJ2-5 | NA | NA | TRBV7-6 | CASSAFKAGTQGETQYF | TGTGCCAGCAGCGCCTTCAAAGCCGGGACACAAGGAGAGACCCAGTACTTC
TRBJ1-3 | NA | NA | TRBV11-2 | CASSFSGSGNTIYF | TGTGCCAGCAGCTTTTCGGGCTCTGGAAACACCATATATTTT
TRBJ1-2 | NA | NA | TRBV28 | CASSSQGYGYTF | TGTGCCAGCAGTTCCCAGGGTTACGGCTACACCTTC
TRBJ2-2 | TRBD2 | NA | TRBV11-2 | CASSSGGATNTGELFF | TGTGCCAGCAGCTCCGGGGGGGCAACGAACACCGGGGAGCTGTTTTTT
TRBJ2-7 | NA | NA | TRBV29-1 | CSVEEGSGSYEQYF | TGCAGCGTTGAGGAGGGCTCCGGGTCCTACGAGCAGTACTTC
TRBJ2-7 | NA | NA | TRBV6-5 | CASSNRAYEQYF | TGTGCCAGCTCGAACAGGGCCTACGAGCAGTACTTC
TRBJ2-3 | TRBD2 | NA | TRBV4-3 | CASSLYQLAGAIDTQYF | TGCGCCAGCAGCCTATACCAACTAGCGGGTGCAATCGATACGCAGTATTTT
TRBJ1-1 | NA | NA | TRBV28 | CASSPPKGTMNTEAFF | TGTGCCAGCAGCCCTCCGAAGGGGACAATGAACACTGAAGCTTTCTTT
TRBJ1-4 | NA | NA | TRBV27 | CASSFLGDLTNEKLFF | TGTGCCAGCAGTTTTCTGGGGGACTTAACTAATGAAAAACTGTTTTTT
TRBJ1-5 | TRBD1 | NA | TRBV6-1 | CASSPGGYSNQPQHF | TGTGCCAGCAGCCCAGGGGGCTACAGCAATCAGCCCCAGCATTTT
TRBJ1-1 | NA | NA | TRBV5-4 | CASSLLGVGTEAFF | TGTGCCAGCAGCTTGTTAGGGGTGGGCACTGAAGCTTTCTTT
TRBJ2-7 | TRBD2 | NA | TRBV7-2 | CASSFSGTNEQYF | TGTGCCAGCAGCTTCAGCGGGACGAACGAGCAGTACTTC
TRBJ1-2 | NA | NA | TRBV5-5 | CASSPTTDNGYTF | TGTGCCAGCAGCCCCACAACGGACAATGGCTACACCTTC
TRBJ2-1 | NA | NA | TRBV5-8 | CASTMAGRTYNEQFF | TGTGCCAGCACCATGGCGGGCAGAACCTACAATGAGCAGTTCTTC
TRBJ2-1 | TRBD2 | NA | TRBV10-3 | CAISGGAGVSVEQFF | TGTGCCATCAGTGGCGGGGCGGGAGTTTCGGTTGAGCAGTTCTTC